Below, one T cell receptor (beta chain) is given with its context. The data were taken from a study of T cell changes during pregnancy in multiple sclerosis. The CDR3 is 13 residues long. V was clipped by 8 bases and J by 0 bases, with 5 bases between them. The V gene's germline CDR1 is SNHLY and CDR2 FYNNEI. Some clones are missing from TCRdb's copy, which holds only in-frame ones; the method was immunoSEQ multiplex PCR. The sample shows under 75,000 clones, about 94% of them seen only once. This specimen was CD8+ T cells from peripheral blood mononuclear cells, taken in the second trimester of pregnancy. The TCR comes from a female donor with multiple sclerosis, enrolled in a pregnancy study. The chain employs TRBV2 and TRBJ2-6, with D unresolved. The DNA of the CDR3 is TGTGCCAGCCTTATCTCTGGGGCCAACGTCCTGACTTTC. Protein product: CASLISGANVLTF.